One T cell receptor (beta chain) is described in this entry. This entry comes from a study of blood T cell repertoires in COVID-19. Measured with immunoSEQ multiplex PCR; TCRdb has only the in-frame clones, and not every one. There are about 58,000 clones in the sample; nearly 90% occur only once, and about 13% lies in the top ten. The sequenced material came from peripheral blood. This receptor was obtained from a man aged 60 to 75 with active COVID-19.

CDR3 residues: CASSIYGGSTGELFF. The CDR3, as DNA: TGTGCCAGCAGCATCTATGGGGGGTCGACCGGGGAGCTGTTTTTT. The chain is built from TRBV7-3 and TRBJ2-2; D possibly corresponds to TRBD2 (6 bases). Germline CDR1 SGHTA, CDR2 FQGTGA. There are 15 residues in the CDR3. The V end lost 5 bases, the J end lost 5 bases, and 15 bases lay between the germline ends.